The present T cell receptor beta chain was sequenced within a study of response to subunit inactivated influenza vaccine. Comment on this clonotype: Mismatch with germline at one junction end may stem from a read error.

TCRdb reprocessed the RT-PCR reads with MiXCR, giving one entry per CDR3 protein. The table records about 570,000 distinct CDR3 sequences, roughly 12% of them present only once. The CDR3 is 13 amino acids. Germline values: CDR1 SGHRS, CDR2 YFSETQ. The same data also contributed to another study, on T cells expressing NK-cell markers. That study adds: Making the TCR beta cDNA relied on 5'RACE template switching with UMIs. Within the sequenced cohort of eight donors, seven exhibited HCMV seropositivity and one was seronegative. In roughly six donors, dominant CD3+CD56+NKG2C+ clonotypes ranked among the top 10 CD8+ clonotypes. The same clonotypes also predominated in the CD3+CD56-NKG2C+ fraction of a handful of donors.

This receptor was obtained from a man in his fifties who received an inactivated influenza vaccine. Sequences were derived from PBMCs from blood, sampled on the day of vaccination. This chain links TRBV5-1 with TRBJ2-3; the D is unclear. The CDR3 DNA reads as TGCGCCAGCAGCTTGCGGGCGCCAGATACGCAGAATTTT. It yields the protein CASSLRAPDTQNF.